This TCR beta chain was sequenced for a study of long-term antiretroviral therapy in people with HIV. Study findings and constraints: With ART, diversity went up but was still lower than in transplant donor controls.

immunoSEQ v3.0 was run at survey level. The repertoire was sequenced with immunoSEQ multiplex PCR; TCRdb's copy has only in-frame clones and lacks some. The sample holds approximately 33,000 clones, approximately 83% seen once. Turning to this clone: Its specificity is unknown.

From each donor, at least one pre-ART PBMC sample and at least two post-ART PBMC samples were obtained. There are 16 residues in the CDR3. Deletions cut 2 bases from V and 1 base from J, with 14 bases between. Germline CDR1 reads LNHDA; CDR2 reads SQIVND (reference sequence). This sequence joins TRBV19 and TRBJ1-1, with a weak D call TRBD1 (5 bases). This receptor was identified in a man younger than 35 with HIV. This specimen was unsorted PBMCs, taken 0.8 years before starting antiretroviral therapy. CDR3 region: CASSILQGGRNTEAFF. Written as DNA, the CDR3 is TGTGCCAGTAGTATACTGCAGGGAGGGCGGAACACTGAAGCTTTCTTT.